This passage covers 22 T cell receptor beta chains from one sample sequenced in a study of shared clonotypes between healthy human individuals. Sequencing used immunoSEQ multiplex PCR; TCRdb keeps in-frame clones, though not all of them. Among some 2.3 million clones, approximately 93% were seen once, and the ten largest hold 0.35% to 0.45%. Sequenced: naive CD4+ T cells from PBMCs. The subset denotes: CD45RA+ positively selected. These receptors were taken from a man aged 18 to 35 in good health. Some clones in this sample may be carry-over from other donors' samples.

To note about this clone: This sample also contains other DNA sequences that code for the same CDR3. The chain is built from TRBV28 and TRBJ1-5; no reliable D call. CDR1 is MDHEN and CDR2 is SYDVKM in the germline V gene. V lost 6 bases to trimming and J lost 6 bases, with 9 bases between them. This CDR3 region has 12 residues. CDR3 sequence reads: CASSVSGQPQHF. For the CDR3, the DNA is TGTGCCAGCAGCGTCTCGGGTCAGCCCCAGCATTTT.

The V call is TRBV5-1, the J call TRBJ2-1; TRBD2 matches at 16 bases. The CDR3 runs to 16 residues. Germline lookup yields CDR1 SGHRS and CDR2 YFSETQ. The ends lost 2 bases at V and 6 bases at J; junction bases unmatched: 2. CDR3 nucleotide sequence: TGCGCCAGCAGCTTCGGGACTAGCGGGAGGGCCAATGAGCAGTTCTTC. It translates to CASSFGTSGRANEQFF. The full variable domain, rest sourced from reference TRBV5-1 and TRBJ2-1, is KAGVTQTPRYLIKTRGQQVTLSCSPISGHRSVSWYQQTPGQGLQFLFEYFSETQRNKGNFPGRFSGRQFSNSRSEMNVSTLELGDSALYLCASSFGTSGRANEQFFGPGTRLTVL.

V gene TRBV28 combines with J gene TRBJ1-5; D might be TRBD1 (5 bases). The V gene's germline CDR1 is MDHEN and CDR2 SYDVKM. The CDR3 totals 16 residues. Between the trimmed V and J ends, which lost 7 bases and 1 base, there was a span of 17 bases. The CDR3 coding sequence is TGTGCCAGCACCCTAATGGAGGGGCTAAGCAATCAGCCCCAGCATTTT. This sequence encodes CASTLMEGLSNQPQHF.

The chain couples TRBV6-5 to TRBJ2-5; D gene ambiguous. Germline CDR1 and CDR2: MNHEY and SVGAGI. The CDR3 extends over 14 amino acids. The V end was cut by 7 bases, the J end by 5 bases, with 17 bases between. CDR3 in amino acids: CASKVRFQEETQYF. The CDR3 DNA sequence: TGTGCCAGCAAGGTCAGGTTCCAAGAGGAGACCCAGTACTTC.

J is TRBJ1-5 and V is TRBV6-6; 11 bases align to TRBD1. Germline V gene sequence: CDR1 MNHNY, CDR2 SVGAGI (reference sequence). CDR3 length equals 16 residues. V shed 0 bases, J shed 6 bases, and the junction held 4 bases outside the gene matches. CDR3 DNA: TGTGCCAGCAGTTACTCTAGGACAGGGGGCGGTCAGCCCCAGCATTTT. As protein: CASSYSRTGGGQPQHF.

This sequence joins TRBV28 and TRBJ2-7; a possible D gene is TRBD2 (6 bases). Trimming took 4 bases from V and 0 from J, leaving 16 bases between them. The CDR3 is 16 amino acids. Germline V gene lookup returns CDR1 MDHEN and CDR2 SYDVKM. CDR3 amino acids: CASSWLGSGLSYEQYF. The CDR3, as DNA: TGTGCCAGCAGTTGGCTCGGAAGCGGGCTCTCCTACGAGCAGTACTTC.

This CDR3 reads CASSHPDRNQPQHF. CDR3 nucleotides: TGTGCCAGCAGCCACCCGGACAGAAATCAGCCCCAGCATTTT. This rearrangement joins TRBV7-8 to TRBJ1-5, with D tentatively TRBD1 (6 bases). The CDR3 length is 14 residues. Germline assignment: CDR1 SGHVS and CDR2 FQNEAQ. The ends were cut back, 5 bases at V and 4 bases at J, with 12 bases in the middle. Based on the CDR3 plus reference TRBV7-8 and TRBJ1-5, the full variable domain is GAGVSQSPRYKVAKRGQDVALRCDPISGHVSLFWYQQALGQGPEFLTYFQNEAQLDKSGLPSDRFFAERPEGSVSTLKIQRTQQEDSAVYLCASSHPDRNQPQHFGDGTRLSIL.

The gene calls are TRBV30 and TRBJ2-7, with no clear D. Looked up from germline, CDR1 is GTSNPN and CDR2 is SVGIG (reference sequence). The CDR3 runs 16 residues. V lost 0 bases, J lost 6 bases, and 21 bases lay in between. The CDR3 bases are TGTGCCTGGAGTGTACGGGTTAGACTTAGCTCGGGCGAGCAGTACTTC. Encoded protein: CAWSVRVRLSSGEQYF.

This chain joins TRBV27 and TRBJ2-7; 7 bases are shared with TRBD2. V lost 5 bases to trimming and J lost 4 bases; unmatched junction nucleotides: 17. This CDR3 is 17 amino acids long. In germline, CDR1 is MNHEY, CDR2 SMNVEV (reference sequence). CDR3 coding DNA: TGTGCCAGCAGTGCACCCCGCGGCGCGGGAGCTAAGTACGAGCAGTACTTC. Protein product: CASSAPRGAGAKYEQYF.

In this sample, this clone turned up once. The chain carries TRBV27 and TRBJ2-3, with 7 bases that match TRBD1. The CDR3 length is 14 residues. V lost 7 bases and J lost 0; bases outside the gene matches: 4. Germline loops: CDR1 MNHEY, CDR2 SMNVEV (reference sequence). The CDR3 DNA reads TGTGCCAGCACCGACAGGGCTAGCACAGATACGCAGTATTTT. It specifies CASTDRASTDTQYF.

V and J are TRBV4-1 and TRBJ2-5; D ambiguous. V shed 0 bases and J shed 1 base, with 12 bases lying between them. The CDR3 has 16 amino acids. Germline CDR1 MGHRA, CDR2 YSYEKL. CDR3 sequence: CASSQEPTPFQETQYF. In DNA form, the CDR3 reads TGCGCCAGCAGCCAAGAACCGACCCCCTTCCAAGAGACCCAGTACTTC.

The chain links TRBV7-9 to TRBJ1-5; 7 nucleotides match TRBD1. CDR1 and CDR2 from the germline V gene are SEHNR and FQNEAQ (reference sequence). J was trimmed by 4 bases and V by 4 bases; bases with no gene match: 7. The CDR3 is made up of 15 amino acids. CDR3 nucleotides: TGTGCCAGCAGCTCCTTCGACAGGGTGAATCAGCCCCAGCATTTT. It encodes CASSSFDRVNQPQHF.

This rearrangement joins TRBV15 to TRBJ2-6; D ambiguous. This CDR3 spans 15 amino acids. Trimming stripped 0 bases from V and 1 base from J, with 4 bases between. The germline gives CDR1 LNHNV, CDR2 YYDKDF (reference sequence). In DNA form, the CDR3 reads TGTGCCACCAGCAGAGATAATTCTGGGGCCAACGTCCTGACTTTC. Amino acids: CATSRDNSGANVLTF. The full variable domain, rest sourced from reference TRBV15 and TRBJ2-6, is DAMVIQNPRYQVTQFGKPVTLSCSQTLNHNVMYWYQQKSSQAPKLLFHYYDKDFNNEADTPDNFQSRRPNTSFCFLDIRSPGLGDTAMYLCATSRDNSGANVLTFGAGSRLTVL.

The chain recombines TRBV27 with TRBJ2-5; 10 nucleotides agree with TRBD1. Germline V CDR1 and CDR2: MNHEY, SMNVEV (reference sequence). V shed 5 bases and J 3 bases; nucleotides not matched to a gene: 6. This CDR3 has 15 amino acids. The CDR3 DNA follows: TGTGCCAGCAGTCCCGGGACAGGGGTGGAAGAGACCCAGTACTTC. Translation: CASSPGTGVEETQYF.

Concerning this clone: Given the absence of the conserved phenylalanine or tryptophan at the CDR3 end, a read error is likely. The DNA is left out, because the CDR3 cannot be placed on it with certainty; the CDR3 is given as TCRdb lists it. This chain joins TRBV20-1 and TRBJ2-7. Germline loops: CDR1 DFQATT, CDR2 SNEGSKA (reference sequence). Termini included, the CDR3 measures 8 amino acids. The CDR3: CSASIPLY.

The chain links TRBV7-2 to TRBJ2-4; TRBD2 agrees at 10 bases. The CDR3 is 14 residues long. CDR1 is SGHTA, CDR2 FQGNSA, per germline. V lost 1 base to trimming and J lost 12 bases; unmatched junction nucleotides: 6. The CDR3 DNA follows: TGTGCCAGCAGCTTAGTAGCGGGAGGCCCAACTCAGTACTTC. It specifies CASSLVAGGPTQYF.

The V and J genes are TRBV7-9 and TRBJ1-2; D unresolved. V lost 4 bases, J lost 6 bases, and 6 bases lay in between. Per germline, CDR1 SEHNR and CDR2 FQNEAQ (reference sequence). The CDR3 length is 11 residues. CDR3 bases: TGTGCCAGCAGCTCAGATAATGGCTACACCTTC. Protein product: CASSSDNGYTF.

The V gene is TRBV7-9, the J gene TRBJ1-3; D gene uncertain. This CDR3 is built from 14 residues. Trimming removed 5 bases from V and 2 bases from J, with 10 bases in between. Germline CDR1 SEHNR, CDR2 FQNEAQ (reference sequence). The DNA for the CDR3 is TGTGCCAGCAGCGTAGGCAGAACTGGAAACACCATATATTTT. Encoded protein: CASSVGRTGNTIYF.

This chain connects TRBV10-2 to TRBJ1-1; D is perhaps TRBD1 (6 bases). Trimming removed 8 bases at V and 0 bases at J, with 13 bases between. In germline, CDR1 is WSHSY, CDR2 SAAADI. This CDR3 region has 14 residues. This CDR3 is CASGQQGLNTEAFF. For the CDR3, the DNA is TGCGCCAGCGGCCAACAGGGCCTGAACACTGAAGCTTTCTTT.

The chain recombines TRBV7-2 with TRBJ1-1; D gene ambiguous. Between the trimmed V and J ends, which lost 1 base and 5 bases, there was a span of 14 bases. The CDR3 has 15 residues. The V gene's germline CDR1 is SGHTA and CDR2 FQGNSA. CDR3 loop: CASSLVGRGETEAFF. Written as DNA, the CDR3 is TGTGCCAGCAGCTTAGTAGGTCGGGGTGAAACTGAAGCTTTCTTT.

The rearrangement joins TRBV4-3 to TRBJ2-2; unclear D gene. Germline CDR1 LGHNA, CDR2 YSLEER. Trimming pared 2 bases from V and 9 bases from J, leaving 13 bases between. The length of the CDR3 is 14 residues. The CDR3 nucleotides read TGCGCCAGCAGCCAATCTTACGGACCCAGGGAGCTGTTTTTT. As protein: CASSQSYGPRELFF.

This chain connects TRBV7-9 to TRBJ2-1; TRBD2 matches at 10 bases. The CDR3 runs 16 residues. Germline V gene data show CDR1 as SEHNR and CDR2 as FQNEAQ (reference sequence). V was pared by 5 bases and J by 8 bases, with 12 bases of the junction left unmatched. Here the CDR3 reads CASSPGVAGGVDEQFF. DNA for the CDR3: TGTGCCAGCAGCCCAGGGGTAGCGGGAGGAGTGGATGAGCAGTTCTTC.